This TCR beta chain was sequenced during a study of cytomegalovirus exposure and HLA in healthy donors. Study-wide results and limits: Later analysis associated a missense DCLRE1C variant with TCR beta V- and J-gene trimming. Solely CMV serostatus was available to characterize immune exposure. Altogether, some 170 TCR beta chains were recorded as cytomegalovirus-associated.

PCR used 60 Vbeta primers and 13 Jbeta primers. The repertoire was sequenced with immunoSEQ multiplex PCR; TCRdb's copy has only in-frame clones and lacks some. Of about 130,000 clones in the sample, roughly 79% were seen once. A word on this clone: Its matching antigen is unknown.

Germline assignment: CDR1 LGHNA and CDR2 YSLEER. This CDR3 is built from 18 residues. The V end lost 0 bases, the J end lost 0 bases, and 12 bases lay between the germline ends. The TCR originated in a woman aged 40 to 50 in good health and CMV-seronegative. The V call is TRBV4-3, the J call TRBJ2-6; D may be TRBD1 (6 bases). The sample taken for sequencing was PBMCs. This chain's CDR3 is CASSQDTGTTSGANVLTF. The CDR3 bases are TGCGCCAGCAGCCAAGATACCGGGACAACCTCTGGGGCCAACGTCCTGACTTTC.